Sequencing of this T cell receptor beta chain was carried out in a study of TIL therapy for anti-PD-1-resistant metastatic lung cancer. CDR3 length equals 16 residues. V lost 0 bases to trimming and J lost 1 base, with 11 bases between them. The germline CDR1 and CDR2 sequences are SGHNT and YYREEE (reference sequence). The immunoSEQ assay was v3. The table came from immunoSEQ multiplex PCR; TCRdb's copy has only in-frame clones and leaves some out. The sample consists of 52,000 or so clones, approximately 78% of them appearing once. Time point noted: pre-treatment sample, taken before nivolumab and TIL therapy.

Sample: blood, taken at baseline. The chain joins TRBV5-4 to TRBJ1-3; possibly TRBD1 for D (5 bases). The sequence came from a person aged 25-85 years with non-small cell lung cancer. CDR3 sequence: CASSLGGGSSGNTIYF. The CDR3 nucleotides read TGTGCCAGCAGCTTGGGTGGGGGATCGTCTGGAAACACCATATATTTT.